This entry lists 21 T cell receptor beta chains sequenced from one sample in a study of blood T cells in healthy people across ages. Together with a sample-barcoded 5' primer, a J-beta primer mix was included in a second PCR lasting roughly 7 to 11 cycles. TCRdb processed the 5' RACE reads anew with MiXCR; each CDR3 protein has one entry. The sample has over 1,300,000 distinct CDR3 sequences, roughly 60% seen once; the top ten hold about 6.3%. The sequenced sample was blood. The source of these receptors is a man between 18 and 29 years old in good health.

This chain links TRBV7-2 with TRBJ1-2, with a weak D call TRBD1 (5 bases). Germline values: CDR1 SGHTA, CDR2 FQGNSA. Trimming stripped 5 bases from V and 3 bases from J, with 22 bases between. CDR3 length: 17 residues. The CDR3 loop is CASSRTARALGDYGYTF. CDR3 DNA sequence: TGTGCCAGCAGCCGGACGGCCAGGGCGCTTGGGGACTATGGCTACACCTTC.

In this sample, this clonotype turned up a few times. The chain recombines TRBV27 with TRBJ2-4; 9 bases agree with TRBD2. Germline V lookup: CDR1 MNHEY, CDR2 SMNVEV (reference sequence). The V segment lost 2 bases and the J segment 6 bases; nucleotides outside the gene matches: 5. The CDR3 runs 15 residues. In DNA form, the CDR3 reads TGTGCCAGCAGTTTAGCTAGCGGGACGCTAAACATTCAGTACTTC. Translated, it gives CASSLASGTLNIQYF.

This clonotype was recorded once. The chain has TRBV5-1 and TRBJ2-1; the D is unclear. V was cut by 2 bases and J by 0 bases, with 21 bases left in between. The CDR3 has 19 amino acids. Germline-derived CDR1 and CDR2 are SGHRS and YFSETQ. Written as DNA, the CDR3 is TGCGCCAGCAGCTTCTCCCTGCTTGAGGCTGAGAGCTCCTACAATGAGCAGTTCTTC. Translating gives CASSFSLLEAESSYNEQFF.

This clonotype was observed a few times. The chain recombines TRBV4-1 with TRBJ1-2; TRBD1 matches at 9 bases. The CDR3 extends over 16 amino acids. The V and J ends lost 4 bases and 7 bases, in that order; junction bases with no gene match: 13. Per the germline V gene, CDR1 is MGHRA and CDR2 is YSYEKL. Written as DNA, the CDR3 is TGCGCCAGCAGCCGTTCGACACAGGGGGCGACGGTTGGCTACACCTTC. As protein: CASSRSTQGATVGYTF.

This clonotype was seen only once. V and J are TRBV28 and TRBJ1-1; 8 nucleotides line up with TRBD1. This CDR3 has 14 amino acids. The ends lost 6 bases at V and 4 bases at J; junction bases unmatched: 7. From germline, CDR1 is MDHEN and CDR2 SYDVKM. CDR3 sequence reads: CASRDQGAGTEAFF. The CDR3, as DNA: TGTGCCAGCAGGGACCAGGGGGCAGGCACTGAAGCTTTCTTT.

The chain is built from TRBV27 and TRBJ1-5; 9 bases are shared with TRBD1. V dropped 9 bases and J dropped 7; count of bases not matched to a gene: 10. This CDR3 is 14 amino acids long. CDR1 is MNHEY, CDR2 SMNVEV, per germline (reference sequence). This CDR3 is CASRTGGEGQPQHF. The CDR3 DNA sequence: TGTGCCAGTCGAACAGGGGGCGAAGGGCAGCCCCAGCATTTT.

Remarks on this clonotype: Sequence at one end of the junction differs from germline and may be a read error. In nucleotides, the CDR3 is TGTGCCAGTAGCTTACACTACACCAGGGAGCTGTTTTTT. Translated: CASSLHYTRELFF. J is TRBJ2-2 and V is TRBV3-1; D remains unclear. The CDR3 has 13 residues. CDR1 is LGHDT and CDR2 is YNNKEL in the germline V gene (reference sequence).

J is TRBJ2-7 and V is TRBV29-1; perhaps TRBD2 as D (6 bases). Deletions cut 3 bases from V and 3 bases from J, with 12 bases between. This CDR3 contains 13 residues. Germline V CDR1 and CDR2: SQVTM, ANQGSEA. The CDR3 sequence is CSVEGQGGYEQYF. In DNA form, the CDR3 reads TGCAGCGTTGAGGGGCAGGGAGGCTACGAGCAGTACTTC.

This clonotype was seen a few times. The CDR3 coding sequence is TGCGCCAGCAGCTTGGACGGGACATTGACTAATGAAAAACTGTTTTTT. It translates to CASSLDGTLTNEKLFF. This chain joins TRBV5-1 and TRBJ1-4; a possible D gene is TRBD1 (6 bases). V was cut by 0 bases and J by 2 bases, with 11 bases left in between. CDR1 and CDR2 from the germline V gene are SGHRS and YFSETQ. The CDR3 is made up of 16 amino acids.

The sample holds one count of this clonotype. This chain's CDR3 is CASVAVPRGSGNSPLHF. CDR3 DNA: TGTGCCAGCGTTGCCGTCCCTCGGGGCAGTGGAAATTCACCCCTCCACTTT. This chain uses TRBV2 with TRBJ1-6; a possible D gene is TRBD1 (5 bases). V was trimmed by 8 bases and J by 7 bases, leaving 24 bases between them. Germline values: CDR1 SNHLY, CDR2 FYNNEI. This CDR3 is 17 amino acids long.

This clonotype was recorded a few times. The chain combines TRBV20-1 with TRBJ2-7; the D is unclear. The CDR3 extends over 12 amino acids. CDR1 and CDR2 from the germline V gene are DFQATT and SNEGSKA (reference sequence). The V gene lost 3 bases and the J gene lost 2 bases, with 8 bases spanning the gap. CDR3 in DNA: TGCAGTGCTAGGATAGACACCTACGAGCAGTACTTC. It specifies CSARIDTYEQYF.

The chain couples TRBV20-1 to TRBJ2-7; D possibly corresponds to TRBD2 (6 bases). This CDR3 is 14 amino acids long. CDR1 is DFQATT and CDR2 is SNEGSKA in the germline V gene (reference sequence). V lost 0 bases and J lost 3, with 12 bases in between. Here the CDR3 reads CSARDKLASYEQYF. The CDR3, as DNA: TGCAGTGCTAGAGATAAACTAGCTAGCTACGAGCAGTACTTC.

V is TRBV6-6 and J is TRBJ2-1, with 7 bases aligning to TRBD2. Germline V gives CDR1 MNHNY, CDR2 SVGAGI (reference sequence). The CDR3 is 15 residues long. V gave up 4 bases and J gave up 3 bases; unmatched junction bases: 6. CDR3 amino acids: CASSSESGDYNEQFF. The CDR3 DNA is TGTGCCAGCAGTTCCGAGAGCGGGGACTACAATGAGCAGTTCTTC.

CDR3 sequence (DNA): TGCAGTGCTGGGGACAGCCGTGACTATGGCTACACCTTC. Translation gives CSAGDSRDYGYTF. The V and J genes are TRBV20-1 and TRBJ1-2, with TRBD1 matching over 7 bases. The V gene end was trimmed by 5 bases and the J gene end by 3 bases; junction bases not matched to a gene: 6. CDR1 and CDR2 from the germline V gene are DFQATT and SNEGSKA (reference sequence). CDR3 length: 13 amino acids.

The chain links TRBV29-1 to TRBJ2-3; 7 nucleotides match TRBD1. This CDR3 comprises 15 residues. V trimming: 7 bases; J trimming: 2 bases; junction bases outside the gene matches: 12. Germline V gene sequence: CDR1 SQVTM, CDR2 ANQGSEA. CDR3 sequence: CSAGKGTANTDTQYF. CDR3 in DNA: TGCAGCGCCGGAAAAGGGACAGCCAACACAGATACGCAGTATTTT.

This chain links TRBV9 with TRBJ1-1; D not certain. Germline V CDR1 and CDR2: SGDLS, YYNGEE. V dropped 6 bases and J dropped 2 bases, with 17 bases sitting between them. The CDR3 extends over 15 amino acids. The CDR3 region is CASTSVGRGNTEAFF. CDR3 DNA sequence: TGTGCCAGCACCAGCGTCGGGCGGGGAAACACTGAAGCTTTCTTT.

The rearrangement joins TRBV6-2 or TRBV6-3 to TRBJ2-5; possibly TRBD2 for D (6 bases). The CDR3 spans 14 residues. The germline gives CDR1 MNHEY, CDR2 SVGEGT. V dropped 7 bases and J dropped 1 base, with 13 bases sitting between them. CDR3 in amino acids: CASITTGSQETQYF. Written as DNA, the CDR3 is TGTGCCAGCATAACAACCGGGAGCCAAGAGACCCAGTACTTC.

The rearrangement joins TRBV9 to TRBJ2-1; TRBD2 matches at 8 bases. The CDR3 spans 16 residues. Trimming took 0 bases from V and 4 from J; bases not matched to a gene: 6. Germline lookup yields CDR1 SGDLS and CDR2 YYNGEE. DNA for the CDR3: TGTGCCAGCAGCGTAGCCGGAGCGGGAGCGTACAATGAGCAGTTCTTC. Translating it yields CASSVAGAGAYNEQFF.

The chain joins TRBV6-6 to TRBJ2-7; D could derive from TRBD1 or TRBD2 (5 bases each). The V gene's germline CDR1 is MNHNY and CDR2 SVGAGI (reference sequence). The CDR3 is 15 residues long. V shed 5 bases and J shed 6 bases, with 20 bases lying between them. The CDR3 sequence: CASSLLGRDPPEQYF. In DNA, the CDR3 is TGTGCCAGCAGTCTTCTGGGCAGGGACCCGCCCGAGCAGTACTTC.

V gene TRBV9 combines with J gene TRBJ2-2; D ambiguous. The V end was cut by 1 base, the J end by 6 bases, with 4 bases between. This CDR3 is 12 amino acids long. In germline, CDR1 is SGDLS, CDR2 YYNGEE. The chain's CDR3 is CASSVWSGELFF. The CDR3 nucleotides are TGTGCCAGCAGCGTATGGTCCGGGGAGCTGTTTTTT. Looking up the rest from reference TRBV9 and TRBJ2-2 gives the full variable domain: DSGVTQTPKHLITATGQRVTLRCSPRSGDLSVYWYQQSLDQGLQFLIQYYNGEERAKGNILERFSAQQFPDLHSELNLSSLELGDSALYFCASSVWSGELFFGEGSRLTVL.

V is TRBV28 and J is TRBJ1-2; D is undetermined. Germline loops: CDR1 MDHEN, CDR2 SYDVKM. The germline V and J ends were trimmed by 6 bases and 8 bases, with 16 bases remaining between them. CDR3 size: 13 residues. CDR3 protein: CASRPGRLRGYTF. The CDR3 DNA is TGTGCCAGCAGGCCGGGCCGCCTGAGGGGCTACACCTTC.